Each of the 27 T cell receptor beta chains below was sequenced from the same sample in a study of neoadjuvant anti-PD-1 for oral cavity cancer. Documented time point: after neoadjuvant nivolumab, at surgical resection. Some clones are missing from TCRdb's copy, which holds only in-frame ones; the method was immunoSEQ multiplex PCR. The sample yields some 22,000 clones, about 26% seen once. The specimen comprised tumor tissue, sampled after nivolumab (anti-PD-1) treatment. All receptors come from a person between 40 and 85 years old with oral cavity squamous cell carcinoma.

The gene calls are TRBV28 and TRBJ1-2; D unresolved. Trimming removed 4 bases at V and 5 bases at J, with 14 bases between. CDR3 length equals 14 residues. CDR1 and CDR2 from the germline V gene are MDHEN and SYDVKM. The chain's CDR3 is CASSSGRRSYGYTF. Here the CDR3 DNA reads TGTGCCAGCAGTTCCGGACGTCGATCATATGGCTACACCTTC.

The rearrangement joins TRBV6-1 to TRBJ2-3, with D maybe TRBD2 (6 bases). CDR1 MNHNS and CDR2 SASEGT come from the germline V gene. V lost 2 bases and J lost 2, with 11 bases in between. The CDR3 extends over 15 amino acids. The CDR3 protein is CASSEWGEPTDTQYF. In nucleotides, the CDR3 is TGTGCCAGCAGTGAATGGGGGGAACCCACAGATACGCAGTATTTT.

V usage is TRBV9 and J usage is TRBJ2-2; TRBD2 aligns across 11 bases. This CDR3 region has 18 residues. Per the germline V gene, CDR1 is SGDLS and CDR2 is YYNGEE. With V trimmed by 0 bases and J by 7 bases, 11 bases remained unmatched. The CDR3 nucleotides are TGTGCCAGCAGCGTAGACCCTAGCGGGGGGTCGTATGGCGGGGAGCTGTTTTTT. Its protein is CASSVDPSGGSYGGELFF. Full variable domain (missing parts from reference TRBV9 and TRBJ2-2): DSGVTQTPKHLITATGQRVTLRCSPRSGDLSVYWYQQSLDQGLQFLIQYYNGEERAKGNILERFSAQQFPDLHSELNLSSLELGDSALYFCASSVDPSGGSYGGELFFGEGSRLTVL.

This rearrangement joins TRBV5-1 to TRBJ1-2, with 10 bases that match TRBD1. V gave up 1 base and J gave up 8 bases; unmatched junction bases: 8. This CDR3 contains 15 residues. CDR1 is SGHRS and CDR2 is YFSETQ in the germline V gene. CDR3 in amino acids: CASSLTGTGADGYTF. The CDR3 bases are TGCGCCAGCAGCTTGACCGGGACAGGGGCGGACGGCTACACCTTC.

The rearrangement links TRBV18 to TRBJ1-4; possible D gene TRBD1, 6 bases. This CDR3 is built from 14 residues. Germline CDR1 reads KGHSH; CDR2 reads LQKENI. The V gene lost 2 bases and the J gene lost 6 bases, with 10 bases spanning the gap. The CDR3 sequence: CASSPAQGYEKLFF. The CDR3 bases are TGTGCCAGCTCACCAGCCCAGGGGTATGAAAAACTGTTTTTT.

This chain joins TRBV9 and TRBJ2-1, with D unresolved. Germline CDR1 is SGDLS and CDR2 is YYNGEE. The CDR3 consists of 15 residues. Trimming took 0 bases from V and 2 from J, leaving 9 bases between them. The CDR3 region is CASSVENSPYNEQFF. For the CDR3, the DNA is TGTGCCAGCAGCGTAGAAAACAGCCCCTACAATGAGCAGTTCTTC.

The chain combines TRBV9 with TRBJ1-6, with 7 bases matching TRBD1. CDR3 length: 16 residues. V shed 4 bases, J shed 9 bases, and the junction held 13 bases outside the gene matches. Germline CDR1 SGDLS, CDR2 YYNGEE. CDR3: CASSLQATGNGSPLHF. DNA for the CDR3: TGTGCCAGCAGCCTTCAGGCGACAGGGAACGGTTCACCCCTCCACTTT.

The chain has TRBV13 and TRBJ1-3; 9 positions match TRBD1. Trimming took 4 bases from V and 4 from J; bases not matched to a gene: 8. Germline CDR1 reads PRHDT; CDR2 reads FYEKMQ (reference sequence). This CDR3 region has 16 residues. CDR3 amino acids: CASSSIQDRGGNTIYF. In nucleotides, the CDR3 is TGTGCCAGCAGCTCAATTCAGGACAGGGGAGGAAACACCATATATTTT.

The V call is TRBV5-4, the J call TRBJ1-2; weak D call: TRBD1 (6 bases). The CDR3 loop spans 15 amino acids. Germline V lookup: CDR1 SGHNT, CDR2 YYREEE (reference sequence). V was trimmed by 4 bases and J by 7 bases, leaving 20 bases between them. In DNA, the CDR3 is TGTGCCAGCAGCCGAACGGGGACGGGGGCGCTTGGCTACACCTTC. It is translated as CASSRTGTGALGYTF.

The V gene is TRBV2, the J gene TRBJ1-5, with D tentatively TRBD1 (6 bases). Germline V gives CDR1 SNHLY, CDR2 FYNNEI. The germline V and J ends were trimmed by 3 bases and 6 bases, with 12 bases remaining between them. The CDR3 consists of 14 residues. The CDR3 nucleotides are TGTGCCAGCAGTGATTCCGGGGGCGGTCAGCCCCAGCATTTT. This gives the protein CASSDSGGGQPQHF.

The V call is TRBV4-1, the J call TRBJ1-5; D is unresolved. This CDR3 contains 15 residues. V gave up 0 bases and J gave up 1 base, with 7 bases separating them. CDR1 MGHRA and CDR2 YSYEKL come from the germline V gene. CDR3 loop: CASSQDLASNQPQHF. CDR3 nucleotides: TGCGCCAGCAGCCAAGACTTGGCCAGCAATCAGCCCCAGCATTTT.

The V and J genes are TRBV5-1 and TRBJ2-6, with 8 bases identical to TRBD1. The V gene's germline CDR1 is SGHRS and CDR2 YFSETQ. The ends lost 2 bases at V and 0 bases at J; junction bases unmatched: 7. The CDR3 consists of 18 residues. The CDR3 bases are TGCGCCAGCAGCTTCCTCCCGGGACAGGCCTCTGGGGCCAACGTCCTGACTTTC. Translating gives CASSFLPGQASGANVLTF.

The V gene is TRBV5-4, the J gene TRBJ2-5; TRBD2 agrees at 9 bases. The junction had 4 bases not matched to a gene; V was cut back by 4 bases and J by 6 bases. From germline, CDR1 is SGHNT and CDR2 YYREEE (reference sequence). The CDR3 is made up of 13 amino acids. CDR3 coding DNA: TGTGCCAGCAGCCTTAGCGGGAGTAAGACCCAGTACTTC. Protein sequence: CASSLSGSKTQYF.

The V call is TRBV4-1, the J call TRBJ2-7, with D perhaps matching TRBD1 or TRBD2 (6 bases each). The germline V gene encodes CDR1 MGHRA and CDR2 YSYEKL. The CDR3 totals 14 residues. V lost 1 base to trimming and J lost 4 bases, with 11 bases between them. The CDR3 sequence is CASSQGWRGYEQYF. CDR3 nucleotides: TGCGCCAGCAGCCAAGGTTGGAGGGGGTACGAGCAGTACTTC.

The chain links TRBV18 to TRBJ2-3; no clear D. The ends were cut back, 0 bases at V and 2 bases at J, with 12 bases in the middle. The CDR3 runs 16 residues. CDR1 is KGHSH and CDR2 is LQKENI in the germline V gene. Here the CDR3 DNA reads TGTGCCAGCTCACCACCGATTCGATCATACACAGATACGCAGTATTTT. Protein sequence: CASSPPIRSYTDTQYF.

The chain recombines TRBV27 with TRBJ1-5, with D possibly TRBD1 on 6 matching bases. V lost 5 bases, J lost 7 bases, and 12 bases lay in between. CDR1 is MNHEY and CDR2 is SMNVEV in the germline V gene (reference sequence). This CDR3 contains 13 residues. CDR3 DNA: TGTGCCAGCAGTCCCCAGGGGTGGCAGCCCCAGCATTTT. This gives the protein CASSPQGWQPQHF.

The gene calls are TRBV18 and TRBJ2-1; unclear D gene. This CDR3 is built from 15 residues. CDR1 is KGHSH, CDR2 LQKENI, per germline. Trimming cost V 0 bases and J 0 bases, with 6 bases left between them. DNA of the CDR3: TGTGCCAGCTCACCACCGGCTAGCTCCTACAATGAGCAGTTCTTC. This encodes CASSPPASSYNEQFF.

This chain uses TRBV10-3 with TRBJ2-7; 7 nucleotides match TRBD1. Germline CDR1 is ENHRY and CDR2 is SYGVKD. With 2 bases clipped from V and 3 bases from J, the junction kept 7 bases outside the gene matches. The CDR3 sequence is 15 residues long. CDR3 protein: CAISETGQLIYEQYF. The DNA of the CDR3 is TGTGCCATCAGTGAGACGGGACAGCTAATCTACGAGCAGTACTTC.

This chain uses TRBV6-5 with TRBJ2-2; D uncertain. There are 16 residues in the CDR3. Germline V gene lookup returns CDR1 MNHEY and CDR2 SVGAGI. Trimming cost V 3 bases and J 4 bases, with 15 bases left between them. The CDR3 DNA reads TGTGCCAGCAGTTATTTGCCAGAAACCCCCACCGGGGAGCTGTTTTTT. It codes for CASSYLPETPTGELFF.

The chain couples TRBV7-9 to TRBJ2-5; D gene uncertain. CDR1 is SEHNR and CDR2 is FQNEAQ in the germline V gene (reference sequence). The CDR3 sequence is 11 residues long. V lost 5 bases and J lost 3, with 4 bases in between. The chain's CDR3 is CASSLKETQYF. The CDR3 nucleotides read TGTGCCAGCAGCCTAAAAGAGACCCAGTACTTC.

The genes are TRBV15 and TRBJ2-2; D unresolved. CDR1 is LNHNV and CDR2 is YYDKDF in the germline V gene (reference sequence). CDR3 size: 15 residues. V was clipped by 1 base and J by 0 bases, with 6 bases between them. The CDR3 loop reads CATSRGNSNTGELFF. The CDR3 nucleotides are TGTGCCACCAGCAGAGGCAATTCGAACACCGGGGAGCTGTTTTTT.

This clone has a single count. The rearrangement joins TRBV29-1 to TRBJ1-2; D uncertain. Looked up from germline, CDR1 is SQVTM and CDR2 is ANQGSEA. The V gene lost 4 bases and the J gene lost 1 base, with 7 bases spanning the gap. This CDR3 has 12 residues. CDR3 nucleotides: TGCAGCGTTGGCGGTTTTAACTATGGCTACACCTTC. It yields the protein CSVGGFNYGYTF. Full variable domain (missing parts from reference TRBV29-1 and TRBJ1-2): SAVISQKPSRDICQRGTSLTIQCQVDSQVTMMFWYRQQPGQSLTLIATANQGSEATYESGFVIDKFPISRPNLTFSTLTVSNMSPEDSSIYLCSVGGFNYGYTFGSGTRLTVV.

This chain uses TRBV6-5 with TRBJ2-2, with D hard to call. Germline V gene sequence: CDR1 MNHEY, CDR2 SVGAGI. V lost 0 bases and J lost 7, with 3 bases in between. The CDR3 is made up of 12 amino acids. The CDR3 bases are TGTGCCAGCAGTTACTCCTTCGGGGAGCTGTTTTTT. The encoded protein is CASSYSFGELFF.

At least ten counts were recorded for this clone. The chain joins TRBV7-8 to TRBJ1-5, with a weak D call TRBD1 (5 bases). This CDR3 contains 15 residues. Germline V gene lookup returns CDR1 SGHVS and CDR2 FQNEAQ. Trimming cost V 3 bases and J 5 bases, with 14 bases left between them. The CDR3 sequence is CASSFSEGPYQPQHF. The CDR3 DNA reads as TGTGCCAGCAGCTTTAGCGAGGGACCTTATCAGCCCCAGCATTTT.

The table lists this clone with a few counts. The rearrangement joins TRBV7-9 to TRBJ1-5; 10 nucleotides line up with TRBD1. Trimming took 1 base from V and 4 from J; bases not matched to a gene: 7. Germline loops: CDR1 SEHNR, CDR2 FQNEAQ (reference sequence). This CDR3 spans 17 amino acids. CDR3: CASSLGGTGAPNQPQHF. CDR3 DNA: TGTGCCAGCAGCTTAGGCGGGACAGGGGCGCCAAATCAGCCCCAGCATTTT.

This rearrangement joins TRBV4-2 to TRBJ2-2; D perhaps matches TRBD2 (6 bases). Germline CDR1 LGHNA, CDR2 YNFKEQ. CDR3 length equals 16 residues. V was trimmed by 1 base and J by 5 bases, leaving 14 bases between them. CDR3 sequence reads: CASSQGVGGWTGELFF. The CDR3 nucleotides read TGTGCCAGCAGCCAAGGGGTTGGAGGGTGGACCGGGGAGCTGTTTTTT.

The chain couples TRBV18 to TRBJ1-1, with a tentative D call TRBD1 (6 bases). Germline assignment: CDR1 KGHSH and CDR2 LQKENI. Trimming removed 5 bases at V and 5 bases at J, with 21 bases between. There are 16 residues in the CDR3. CDR3 nucleotides: TGTGCCAGCTCAACTGACAGGCTCCGGGGTGAGACTGAAGCTTTCTTT. Protein: CASSTDRLRGETEAFF. Full variable domain (outside the CDR3, taken from reference TRBV18 and TRBJ1-1): NAGVMQNPRHLVRRRGQEARLRCSPMKGHSHVYWYRQLPEEGLKFMVYLQKENIIDESGMPKERFSAEFPKEGPSILRIQQVVRGDSAAYFCASSTDRLRGETEAFFGQGTRLTVV.